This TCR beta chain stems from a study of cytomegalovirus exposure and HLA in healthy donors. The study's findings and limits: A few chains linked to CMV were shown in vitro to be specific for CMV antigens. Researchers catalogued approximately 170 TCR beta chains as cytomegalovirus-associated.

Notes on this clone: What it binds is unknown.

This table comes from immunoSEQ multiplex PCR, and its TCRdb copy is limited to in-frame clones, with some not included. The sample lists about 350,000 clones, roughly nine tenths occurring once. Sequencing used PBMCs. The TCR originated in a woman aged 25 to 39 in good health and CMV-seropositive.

CDR3 amino acids: CASSYVGGYIQYF. In DNA, the CDR3 is TGTGCCAGCAGTTACGTGGGAGGATACATTCAGTACTTC. The V gene is TRBV6-5, the J gene TRBJ2-4, with D perhaps matching TRBD2 (6 bases). This CDR3 has 13 residues. V lost 2 bases, J lost 8 bases, and 10 bases lay in between. Germline V CDR1 and CDR2: MNHEY, SVGAGI.